This T cell receptor (beta chain) emerged from a study of post-analysis software for immune sequencing data. Study-wide background: The disease courses covered relapsing-remitting, secondary progressive and progressive-relapsing multiple sclerosis.

For this clonotype: The antigen remains undetermined.

The CDR3 has 13 residues. The V gene lost 6 bases and the J gene lost 6 bases, with 15 bases spanning the gap. CDR1 is SGHRS, CDR2 YFSETQ, per germline. Included in the TCR beta cDNA libraries were unique molecular identifiers. T cells numbering roughly 0.95 to 11 million gave rise to about 540,000 cDNA molecules. TCRdb reprocessed the PCR reads with MiXCR, giving one entry per CDR3 protein. The data hold more than 450,000 distinct CDR3 sequences, with 30% to 40% observed a single time. Notes on the study in general: Samples prepared in the same batch strongly co-clustered by F measure. A significant reduction in normalized Chao1 diversity was observed in multiple sclerosis patients versus controls. The study found TRBV5-6, TRBV5-1 and TRBV20-1 among five TRBV segments more frequent in patients than controls.

Sequencing was carried out using blood. The gene calls are TRBV5-1 and TRBJ1-2; perhaps TRBD1 as D (5 bases). This sequence was found in a girl aged 2-17 years with multiple sclerosis. The CDR3 coding sequence is TGCGCCAGCACCGGGGCGGTGGGCCATGGCTACACCTTC. The encoded protein is CASTGAVGHGYTF. The full variable domain, rest sourced from reference TRBV5-1 and TRBJ1-2, is KAGVTQTPRYLIKTRGQQVTLSCSPISGHRSVSWYQQTPGQGLQFLFEYFSETQRNKGNFPGRFSGRQFSNSRSEMNVSTLELGDSALYLCASTGAVGHGYTFGSGTRLTVV.